The rows below give T cell receptor beta chains drawn from one sample of a study of response to subunit inactivated influenza vaccine. TCRdb recomputed calls from the RT-PCR reads with MiXCR, one row per CDR3 protein. The sample yields around 480,000 distinct CDR3 sequences, 9.5% to 12% seen once. The source was PBMCs from blood, collected 45 days after vaccination. Every receptor here comes from a man aged 50-59 years who received an inactivated influenza vaccine. The conserved cysteine and the conserved F or W are not part of the CDR3 here.

V gene,CDR3 protein
TRBV7-2,ASSSGTGGTDTQY
TRBV6-1,ASTGTGGTEAF
TRBV4-3,ASSQWSYRGTVNTGELF
TRBV4-2,ASSQADRNSPLH
TRBV6-1,ASSTQETLAKNIQY
TRBV7-2,ASSLAGAMQAGAEKLF
TRBV20-1,SARDRTGGPYTDTQY
TRBV7-2,ASSLVSRGGETQY
TRBV6-1,ASRQGYGANVLT
TRBV7-9,ASSLGSGSFYEQF
TRBV7-8,ASSLSLAGAYEQY
TRBV7-9,ASSQWDWRSRDEQY
TRBV5-1,ASSNSAETQY
TRBV20-1,SARDQDRDGY
TRBV7-9,ASSLWSGSTGELF
TRBV20-1,SAGDRSYEQY
TRBV2,ASTRNAVNYGYT
TRBV12-3/TRBV12-4,ASILGAAGQPQH